A selection of T cell receptor beta chains follows, all from one sample in a study of CD8+ T cells in alopecia areata. The protocol was immunoSEQ multiplex PCR, while the TCRdb copy is restricted to in-frame clones and leaves out a portion. The sample records about 200,000 clones, roughly 50% being singletons. Sequenced input: CD8+ T cells sorted from blood. The receptors shown here come from a human donor in good health. Both conserved end residues are part of each CDR3. Each record gives: V gene, CDR3 protein.

V gene: TRBV29-1; CDR3 protein: CSVDGTSGSSTDTQYF
V gene: TRBV2; CDR3 protein: CASSHSPLAAEDTQYF
V gene: TRBV5-4; CDR3 protein: CASSLGWGEQETQYF
V gene: TRBV5-1; CDR3 protein: CASSLGREAFF
V gene: TRBV30; CDR3 protein: CAWSSGARNTEAFF
V gene: TRBV7-9; CDR3 protein: CASSPPGQGNSPLHF
V gene: TRBV9; CDR3 protein: CASSPGTGGLEQYF
V gene: TRBV9; CDR3 protein: CASSVPGTDEQFF
V gene: TRBV5-6; CDR3 protein: CASSHAIPAAKNIQYF
V gene: TRBV4-1; CDR3 protein: CASSPRGASSTDTQYF
V gene: TRBV25-1; CDR3 protein: CASSLGDRAGYTF
V gene: TRBV6-5; CDR3 protein: CASSRGTYNEQFF
V gene: TRBV29-1; CDR3 protein: CSVSGQGGYTF
V gene: TRBV25-1; CDR3 protein: CASSYLRGQETQYF
V gene: TRBV4-1; CDR3 protein: CASSLRGQGNGYTF
V gene: TRBV7-8; CDR3 protein: CASSFRQGGFETQYF
V gene: TRBV29-1; CDR3 protein: CSVETGAGYEQYF
V gene: TRBV10-3; CDR3 protein: CATTTGDNTEAFF
V gene: TRBV11-2; CDR3 protein: CASSYMLAGRTDTQYF
V gene: TRBV9; CDR3 protein: CASSVPKQGISGANVLTF
V gene: TRBV9; CDR3 protein: CASSSNTGELFF
V gene: TRBV6-5; CDR3 protein: CASSAGVTNGYTF
V gene: TRBV7-9; CDR3 protein: CASSLAQQGYGYTF
V gene: TRBV7-2; CDR3 protein: CASSLRGVAGAYTDTQYF
V gene: TRBV9; CDR3 protein: CASSVGLARRTDTQYF
V gene: TRBV2; CDR3 protein: CASSDTQGPTEQYF
V gene: TRBV4-1; CDR3 protein: CASSQDPESAMEFF
V gene: TRBV29-1; CDR3 protein: CSVGGDSSASGANVLTF
V gene: TRBV11-2; CDR3 protein: CASTNGGSAYNEQFF
V gene: TRBV29-1; CDR3 protein: CSVRDVHSYEQYF
V gene: TRBV4-1; CDR3 protein: CASSHPGQTSGIGNTGELFF
V gene: TRBV7-9; CDR3 protein: CASRATGDRAPNEQFF
V gene: TRBV9; CDR3 protein: CASSVVPSSYEQYF
V gene: TRBV29-1; CDR3 protein: CSVGGTAAFF
V gene: TRBV4-1; CDR3 protein: CASSQRPTGQNTEAFF
V gene: TRBV29-1; CDR3 protein: CSVEVGTGNNYGYTF
V gene: TRBV27; CDR3 protein: CASSPRTSASSYNEQFF
V gene: TRBV5-6; CDR3 protein: CASAPSGTGGYEQYF
V gene: TRBV7-3; CDR3 protein: CASSLSSSTDTQYF
V gene: TRBV23-1; CDR3 protein: CASSQRGTENNSPLHF
V gene: TRBV9; CDR3 protein: CASSLTSGGATEQFF
V gene: TRBV29-1; CDR3 protein: CSVELGQGDDEQYF
V gene: TRBV29-1; CDR3 protein: CSVCEKNTEAFF
V gene: TRBV27; CDR3 protein: CASSLGGFGANVLTF
V gene: TRBV29-1; CDR3 protein: CSVWTGGGYGYTF
V gene: TRBV15; CDR3 protein: CATSNASGLGFF
V gene: TRBV9; CDR3 protein: CASSVGAGGTQPQHF
V gene: TRBV6-1; CDR3 protein: CASSGTQGGGDIQYF
V gene: TRBV5-1; CDR3 protein: CASSFGAGRDTEAFF
V gene: TRBV29-1; CDR3 protein: CSVESGVGSDGYTF
V gene: TRBV7-9; CDR3 protein: CASSFSDANYGYTF
V gene: TRBV5-6; CDR3 protein: CASSLARGQPQHF